These 2 T cell receptor beta chains share one sample of origin, sequenced in a study of T cell responses to AZD1222 COVID-19 vaccine. Assay used: immunoSEQ multiplex PCR; TCRdb lists only in-frame clones, some missing. The repertoire holds about 120,000 clones, with roughly 84% as singletons. Sequencing used peripheral blood, obtained on day 0 of AZD1222 vaccination. Receptors were obtained from an adult in good health.

The chain combines TRBV27 with TRBJ1-2; 7 nucleotides agree with TRBD1. There are 11 residues in the CDR3. V lost 10 bases and J lost 8; bases outside the gene matches: 7. CDR1 is MNHEY and CDR2 is SMNVEV in the germline V gene (reference sequence). CDR3 sequence reads: CATRQGRGYTF. The CDR3 nucleotides read TGTGCCACCAGACAGGGTCGAGGCTACACCTTC.

CDR3 residues: CASSLFPTSNQPQHF. The CDR3 DNA reads as TGTGCCAGCAGCTTATTCCCGACCTCCAATCAGCCCCAGCATTTT. The V and J genes are TRBV7-2 and TRBJ1-5; D uncertain. The length of the CDR3 is 15 residues. Germline CDR1 reads SGHTA; CDR2 reads FQGNSA. V was shortened by 2 bases and J by 3 bases, with 11 bases between the two germline ends.